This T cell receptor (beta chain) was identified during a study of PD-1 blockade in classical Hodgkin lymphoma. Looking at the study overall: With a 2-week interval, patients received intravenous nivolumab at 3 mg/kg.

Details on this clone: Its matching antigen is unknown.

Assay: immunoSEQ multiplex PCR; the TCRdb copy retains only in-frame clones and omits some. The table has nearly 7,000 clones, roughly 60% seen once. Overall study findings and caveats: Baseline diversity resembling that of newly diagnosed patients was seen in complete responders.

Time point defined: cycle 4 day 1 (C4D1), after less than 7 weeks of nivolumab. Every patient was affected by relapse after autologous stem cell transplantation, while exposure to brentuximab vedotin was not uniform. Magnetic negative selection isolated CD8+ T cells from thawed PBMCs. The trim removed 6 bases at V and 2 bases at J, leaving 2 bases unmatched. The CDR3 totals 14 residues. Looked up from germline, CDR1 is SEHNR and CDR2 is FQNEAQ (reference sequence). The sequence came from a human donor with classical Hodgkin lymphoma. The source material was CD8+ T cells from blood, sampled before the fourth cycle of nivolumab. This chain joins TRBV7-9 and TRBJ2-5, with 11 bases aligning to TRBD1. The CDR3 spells CASRWDRGQETQYF. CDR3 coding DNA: TGTGCCAGCAGGTGGGACAGGGGGCAAGAGACCCAGTACTTC.